Sequencing of this T cell receptor beta chain was carried out in a study of shared clonotypes between healthy human individuals. Study-wide points: Naive subsets generally had larger estimated richness than memory subsets.

The trim removed 6 bases at V and 8 bases at J, leaving 15 bases unmatched. Germline V gives CDR1 MDHEN, CDR2 SYDVKM. The CDR3 contains 16 residues. It was into CD45RA+ naive and CD45RA-negative memory subsets that the CD4+ cells were split. As regards this clone: The antigen is unknown.

TCRdb's copy holds only in-frame clones and misses some; the assay was immunoSEQ multiplex PCR. The repertoire holds about 600,000 clones, almost 97% seen once, with about 0.057% in the top ten. V usage is TRBV28 and J usage is TRBJ1-2; 10 nucleotides match TRBD1. The TCR sequence derives from a woman aged 25 to 39 in good health. Sequencing was done on a sample of naive CD4+ T cells sorted from blood. The subset denotes: CD45RA+ positively selected. CDR3 bases: TGTGCCAGCAGCGAGACAGGGGGCGGAGGATCGCGGGGCTACACCTTC. Translated: CASSETGGGGSRGYTF.